This entry concerns a single T cell receptor (beta chain). Its target is unknown. The naive CD8 population came from CD45RO-negative cells selected for CCR7, without terminally differentiated effector memory CD45RA+ cells. The CDR3 totals 18 residues. Germline V lookup: CDR1 SGHVS, CDR2 FNYEAQ. The germline V and J ends were trimmed by 5 bases and 4 bases, with 23 bases remaining between them. The run depth of the assay was deep. Repertoires were generated with immunoSEQ multiplex PCR, while TCRdb's copy carries only in-frame clones and drops some. Counted here are about 2 million clones, around 96% occurring once; the ten biggest clones make up 1.1%. The data derive from a study of shared clonotypes between healthy human individuals. The study's findings and limits: Relative to clonotypes present in all four donors, those not shared had lower generation probabilities.

This sequence originates from a man in his late teens or twenties in good health. The sequencing input was naive CD8+ T cells sorted from blood. V usage is TRBV7-6 and J usage is TRBJ2-2; weak D call: TRBD2 (6 bases). The CDR3 protein is CASSPIPQAGSTTGELFF. In DNA form, the CDR3 reads TGTGCCAGCAGCCCGATCCCCCAAGCGGGTAGTACCACCGGGGAGCTGTTTTTT.